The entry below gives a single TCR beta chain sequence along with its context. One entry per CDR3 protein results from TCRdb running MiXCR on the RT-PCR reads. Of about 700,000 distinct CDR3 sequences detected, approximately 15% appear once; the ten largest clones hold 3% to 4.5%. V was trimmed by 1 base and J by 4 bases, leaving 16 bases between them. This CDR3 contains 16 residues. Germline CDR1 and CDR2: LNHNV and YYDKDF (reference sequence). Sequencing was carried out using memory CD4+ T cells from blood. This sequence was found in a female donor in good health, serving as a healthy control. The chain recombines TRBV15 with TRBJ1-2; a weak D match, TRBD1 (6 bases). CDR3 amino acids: CATSRVAQGPSYGYTF. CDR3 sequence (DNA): TGTGCCACCAGCAGAGTAGCACAGGGTCCCTCCTATGGCTACACCTTC.